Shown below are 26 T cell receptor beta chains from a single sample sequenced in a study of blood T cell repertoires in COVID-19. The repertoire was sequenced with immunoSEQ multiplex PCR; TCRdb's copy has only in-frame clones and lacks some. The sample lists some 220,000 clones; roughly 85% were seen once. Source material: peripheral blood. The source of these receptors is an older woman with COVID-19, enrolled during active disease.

Here the CDR3 reads CATQGQGSTEAFF. The CDR3 DNA sequence: TGTGCCACCCAAGGACAGGGGAGCACTGAAGCTTTCTTT. This chain links TRBV2 with TRBJ1-1, with 9 bases lining up with TRBD1. This CDR3 has 13 residues. V lost 10 bases to trimming and J lost 4 bases; unmatched junction nucleotides: 7. Germline-derived CDR1 and CDR2 are SNHLY and FYNNEI.

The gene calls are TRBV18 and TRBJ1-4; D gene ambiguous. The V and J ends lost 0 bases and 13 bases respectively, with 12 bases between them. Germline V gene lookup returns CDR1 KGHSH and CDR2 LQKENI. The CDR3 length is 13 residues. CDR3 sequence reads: CASSPPGVGGLFF. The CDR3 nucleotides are TGTGCCAGCTCACCACCGGGAGTTGGTGGACTGTTTTTT. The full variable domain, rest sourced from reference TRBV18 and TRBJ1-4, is NAGVMQNPRHLVRRRGQEARLRCSPMKGHSHVYWYRQLPEEGLKFMVYLQKENIIDESGMPKERFSAEFPKEGPSILRIQQVVRGDSAAYFCASSPPGVGGLFFGSGTQLSVL.

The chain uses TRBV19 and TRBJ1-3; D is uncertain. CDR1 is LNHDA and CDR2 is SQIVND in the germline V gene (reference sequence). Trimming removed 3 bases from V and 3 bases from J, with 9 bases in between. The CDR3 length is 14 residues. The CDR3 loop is CASSINSIGNTIYF. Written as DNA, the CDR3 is TGTGCCAGTAGTATCAACAGTATTGGAAACACCATATATTTT. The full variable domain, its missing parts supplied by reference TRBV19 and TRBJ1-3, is DGGITQSPKYLFRKEGQNVTLSCEQNLNHDAMYWYRQDPGQGLRLIYYSQIVNDFQKGDIAEGYSVSREKKESFPLTVTSAQKNPTAFYLCASSINSIGNTIYFGEGSWLTVV.

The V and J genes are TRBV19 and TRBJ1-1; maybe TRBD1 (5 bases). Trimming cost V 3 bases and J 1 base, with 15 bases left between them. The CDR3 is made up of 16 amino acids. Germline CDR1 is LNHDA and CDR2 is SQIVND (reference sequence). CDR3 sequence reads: CASSIRGSGQNTEAFF. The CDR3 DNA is TGTGCCAGTAGTATTCGTGGGTCTGGACAGAACACTGAAGCTTTCTTT.

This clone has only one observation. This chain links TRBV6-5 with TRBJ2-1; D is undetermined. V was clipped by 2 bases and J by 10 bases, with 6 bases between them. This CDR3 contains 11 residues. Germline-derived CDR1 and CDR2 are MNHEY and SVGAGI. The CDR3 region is CASSYMSEQFF. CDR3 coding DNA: TGTGCCAGCAGTTACATGTCGGAGCAGTTCTTC.

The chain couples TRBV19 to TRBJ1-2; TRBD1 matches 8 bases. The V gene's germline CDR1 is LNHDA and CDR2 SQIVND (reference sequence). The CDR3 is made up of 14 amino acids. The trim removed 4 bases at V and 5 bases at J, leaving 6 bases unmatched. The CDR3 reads CASSTPGQVYGYTF. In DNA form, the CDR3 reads TGTGCCAGTAGTACACCGGGACAGGTTTATGGCTACACCTTC.

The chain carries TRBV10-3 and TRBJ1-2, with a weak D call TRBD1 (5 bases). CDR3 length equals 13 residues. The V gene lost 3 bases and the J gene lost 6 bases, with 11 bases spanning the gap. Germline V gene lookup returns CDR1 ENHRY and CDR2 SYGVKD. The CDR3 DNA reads TGTGCCATCAGTGAACCAGGGTCGGATGGCTACACCTTC. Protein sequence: CAISEPGSDGYTF.

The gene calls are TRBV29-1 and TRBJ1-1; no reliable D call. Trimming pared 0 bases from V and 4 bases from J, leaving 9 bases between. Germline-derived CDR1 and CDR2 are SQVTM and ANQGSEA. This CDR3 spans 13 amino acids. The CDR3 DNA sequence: TGCAGCGTTGAAGATATGCGGGGCACTGAAGCTTTCTTT. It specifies CSVEDMRGTEAFF.

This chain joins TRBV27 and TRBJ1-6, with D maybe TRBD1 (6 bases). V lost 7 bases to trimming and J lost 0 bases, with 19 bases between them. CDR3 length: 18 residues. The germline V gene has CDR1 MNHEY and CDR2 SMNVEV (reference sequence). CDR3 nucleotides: TGTGCCAGCAACTCCGGGACAACCGCGAGCTCCTATAATTCACCCCTCCACTTT. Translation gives CASNSGTTASSYNSPLHF.

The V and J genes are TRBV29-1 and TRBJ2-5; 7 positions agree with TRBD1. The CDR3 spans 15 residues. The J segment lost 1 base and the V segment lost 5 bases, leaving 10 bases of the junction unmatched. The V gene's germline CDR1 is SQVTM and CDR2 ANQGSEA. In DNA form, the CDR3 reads TGCAGCGTTTTTGACACAGGGGCCGTCCAAGAGACCCAGTACTTC. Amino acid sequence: CSVFDTGAVQETQYF.

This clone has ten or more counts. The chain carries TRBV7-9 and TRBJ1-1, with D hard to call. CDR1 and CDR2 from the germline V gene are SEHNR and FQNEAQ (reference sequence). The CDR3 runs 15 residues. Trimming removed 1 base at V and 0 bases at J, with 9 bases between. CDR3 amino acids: CASSLVFPVNTEAFF. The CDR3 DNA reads TGTGCCAGCAGCTTAGTCTTCCCAGTGAACACTGAAGCTTTCTTT.

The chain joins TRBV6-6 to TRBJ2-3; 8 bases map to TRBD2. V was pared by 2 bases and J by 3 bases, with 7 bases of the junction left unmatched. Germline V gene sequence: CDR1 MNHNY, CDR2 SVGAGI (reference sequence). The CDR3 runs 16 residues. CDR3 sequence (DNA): TGTGCCAGCAGTTACCCTGCCGGCGGGGGGACAGATACGCAGTATTTT. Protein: CASSYPAGGGTDTQYF.

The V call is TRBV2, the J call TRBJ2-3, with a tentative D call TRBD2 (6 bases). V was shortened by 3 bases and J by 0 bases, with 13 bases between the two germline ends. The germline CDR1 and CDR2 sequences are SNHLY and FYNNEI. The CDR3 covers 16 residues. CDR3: CASSDDKAGSTDTQYF. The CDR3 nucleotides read TGTGCCAGCAGTGACGATAAGGCGGGGAGCACAGATACGCAGTATTTT.

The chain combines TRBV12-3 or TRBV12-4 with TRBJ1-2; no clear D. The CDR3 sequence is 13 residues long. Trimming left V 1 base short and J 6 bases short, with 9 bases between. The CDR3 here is CASSLGQIDGYTF. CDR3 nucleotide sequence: TGTGCCAGCAGTTTAGGGCAGATCGATGGCTACACCTTC.

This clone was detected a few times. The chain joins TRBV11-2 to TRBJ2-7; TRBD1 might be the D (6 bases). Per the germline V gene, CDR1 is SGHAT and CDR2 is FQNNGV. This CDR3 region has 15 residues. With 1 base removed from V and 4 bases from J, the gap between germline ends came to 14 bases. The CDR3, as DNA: TGTGCCAGCAGCTTAGCCGGCAGGGGCAAGTACGAGCAGTACTTC. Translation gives CASSLAGRGKYEQYF.

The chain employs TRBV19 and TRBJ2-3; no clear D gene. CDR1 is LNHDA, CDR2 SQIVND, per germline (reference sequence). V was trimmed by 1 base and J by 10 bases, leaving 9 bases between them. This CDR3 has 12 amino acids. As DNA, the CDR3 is TGTGCCAGTAGTATAGGCTCAGCGCCGCAGTATTTT. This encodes CASSIGSAPQYF.

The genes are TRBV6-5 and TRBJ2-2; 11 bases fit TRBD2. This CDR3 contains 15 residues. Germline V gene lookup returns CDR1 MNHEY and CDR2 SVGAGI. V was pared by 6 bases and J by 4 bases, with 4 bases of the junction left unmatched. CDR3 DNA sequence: TGTGCCAGCAGCCGACTAGCGGGACCCACCGGGGAGCTGTTTTTT. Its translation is CASSRLAGPTGELFF.

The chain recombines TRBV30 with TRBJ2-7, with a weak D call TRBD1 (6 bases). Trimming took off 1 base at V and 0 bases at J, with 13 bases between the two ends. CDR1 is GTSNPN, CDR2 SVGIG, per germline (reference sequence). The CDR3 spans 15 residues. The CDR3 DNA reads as TGTGCCTGGAGTGGAGGCGGACAGAACTCCTACGAGCAGTACTTC. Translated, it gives CAWSGGGQNSYEQYF.

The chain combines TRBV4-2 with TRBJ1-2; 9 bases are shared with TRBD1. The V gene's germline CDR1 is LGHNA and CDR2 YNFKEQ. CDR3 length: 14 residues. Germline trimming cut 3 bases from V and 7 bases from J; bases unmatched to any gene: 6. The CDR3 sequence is CASSHRDRVGGYTF. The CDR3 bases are TGTGCCAGCAGCCATAGGGACAGGGTTGGTGGCTACACCTTC.

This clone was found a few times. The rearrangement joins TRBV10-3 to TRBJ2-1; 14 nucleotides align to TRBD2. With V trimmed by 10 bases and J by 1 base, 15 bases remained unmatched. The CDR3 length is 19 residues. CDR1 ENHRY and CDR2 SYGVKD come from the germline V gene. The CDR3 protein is CATAGLAGGPHGSYNEQFF. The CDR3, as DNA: TGTGCCACCGCCGGACTAGCGGGGGGCCCCCATGGATCCTACAATGAGCAGTTCTTC.

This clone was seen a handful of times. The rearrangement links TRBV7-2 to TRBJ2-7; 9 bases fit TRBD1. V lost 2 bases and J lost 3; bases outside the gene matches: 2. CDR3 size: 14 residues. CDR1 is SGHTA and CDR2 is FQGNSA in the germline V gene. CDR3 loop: CASSLTGGNYEQYF. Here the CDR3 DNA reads TGTGCCAGCAGCTTAACAGGGGGCAACTACGAGCAGTACTTC.

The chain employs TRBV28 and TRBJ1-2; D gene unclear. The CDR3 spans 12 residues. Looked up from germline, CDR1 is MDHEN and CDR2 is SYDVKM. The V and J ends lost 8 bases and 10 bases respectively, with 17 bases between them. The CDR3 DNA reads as TGTGCCAGCGCCTCTCCGCGGAGAGTCTACACCTTC. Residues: CASASPRRVYTF.

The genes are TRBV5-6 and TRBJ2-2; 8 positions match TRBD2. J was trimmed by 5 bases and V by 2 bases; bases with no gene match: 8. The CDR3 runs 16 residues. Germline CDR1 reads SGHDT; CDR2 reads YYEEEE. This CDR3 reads CASSFLGLAFTGELFF. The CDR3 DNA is TGTGCCAGCAGCTTCCTCGGACTAGCTTTTACCGGGGAGCTGTTTTTT. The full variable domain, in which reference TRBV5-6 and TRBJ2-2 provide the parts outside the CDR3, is DAGVTQSPTHLIKTRGQQVTLRCSPKSGHDTVSWYQQALGQGPQFIFQYYEEEERQRGNFPDRFSGHQFPNYSSELNVNALLLGDSALYLCASSFLGLAFTGELFFGEGSRLTVL.

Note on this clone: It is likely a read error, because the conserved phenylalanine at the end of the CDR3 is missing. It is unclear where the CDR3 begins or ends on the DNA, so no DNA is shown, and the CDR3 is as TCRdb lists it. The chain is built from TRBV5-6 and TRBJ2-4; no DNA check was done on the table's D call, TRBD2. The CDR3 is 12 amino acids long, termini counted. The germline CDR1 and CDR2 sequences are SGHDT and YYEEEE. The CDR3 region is CASSPQESKPGV.

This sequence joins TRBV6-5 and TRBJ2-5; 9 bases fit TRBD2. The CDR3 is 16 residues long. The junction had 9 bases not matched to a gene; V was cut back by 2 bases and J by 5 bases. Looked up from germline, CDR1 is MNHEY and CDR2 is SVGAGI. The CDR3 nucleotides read TGTGCCAGCAGTTACGGGTTAGCGGGGGTAACCGAGACCCAGTACTTC. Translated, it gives CASSYGLAGVTETQYF.

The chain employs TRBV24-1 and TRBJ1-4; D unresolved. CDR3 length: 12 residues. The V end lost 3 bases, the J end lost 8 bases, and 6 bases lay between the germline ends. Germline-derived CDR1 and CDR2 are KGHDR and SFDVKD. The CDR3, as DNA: TGTGCCACCAGTGATACGAGGGAAAAACTGTTTTTT. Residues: CATSDTREKLFF.